A selection of T cell receptor beta chains follows, all from one sample in a study of cytomegalovirus exposure and HLA in healthy donors. Repertoires were generated with immunoSEQ multiplex PCR, while TCRdb's copy carries only in-frame clones and drops some. Of about 62,000 clones in the sample, roughly 75% were seen once. Sequencing was carried out using PBMCs. These receptors were taken from a woman in her twenties or thirties in good health and CMV-seronegative. Each CDR3 is given with its conserved first and last residue. A D gene is named only where the DNA matches it firmly. The size of a clone is reported for some rows only, either as once, few or many, or as a class for expanded clones.

TRBJ2-3 | TRBD2 | - | TRBV6-6 | CASSYGGAGVTDTQYF | TGTGCCAGCAGTTACGGAGGGGCGGGAGTCACAGATACGCAGTATTTT
TRBJ1-1 | - | - | TRBV5-5 | CASSPVWGRTEAFF | TGTGCCAGCAGCCCCGTGTGGGGGCGGACTGAAGCTTTCTTT
TRBJ1-1 | TRBD1 | - | TRBV19 | CASKTGGTEAFF | TGTGCCAGTAAGACAGGGGGGACTGAAGCTTTCTTT
TRBJ1-1 | TRBD1 | - | TRBV6-6 | CASSDWDSNTEAFF | TGTGCCAGCAGTGACTGGGACAGCAACACTGAAGCTTTCTTT
TRBJ2-3 | - | - | TRBV19 | CASTQGISTDTQYF | TGTGCCAGTACCCAGGGGATCAGCACAGATACGCAGTATTTT
TRBJ2-7 | TRBD1 | - | TRBV25-1 | CASSEVGTGATYEQYF | TGTGCCAGCAGTGAGGTGGGGACAGGGGCCACCTACGAGCAGTACTTC
TRBJ1-4 | - | - | TRBV4-1 | CASSPQHYPNEKLFF | TGCGCCAGCAGCCCTCAACACTATCCTAATGAAAAACTGTTTTTT
TRBJ2-7 | TRBD2 | - | TRBV5-1 | CASSFGTRREQYF | TGCGCCAGCAGCTTTGGGACTAGACGCGAGCAGTACTTC
TRBJ2-5 | - | few | TRBV5-1 | CASSLQTGSRETQYF | TGCGCCAGCAGCCTCCAGACAGGTTCCCGGGAGACCCAGTACTTC
TRBJ2-7 | - | - | TRBV15 | CATSRDKGTPEQYF | TGTGCCACCAGCAGAGACAAGGGGACTCCCGAGCAGTACTTC
TRBJ2-5 | TRBD2 | - | TRBV7-6 | CASSRAGVETQYF | TGTGCCAGCAGCAGAGCGGGAGTAGAGACCCAGTACTTC
TRBJ2-1 | - | - | TRBV7-9 | CASSSGTGSYNEQFF | TGTGCCAGCAGCTCAGGGACTGGCTCCTACAATGAGCAGTTCTTC
TRBJ1-2 | TRBD1 | - | TRBV6-6 | CASRQNRQGSNYGYTF | TGTGCCAGCAGGCAGAACCGACAGGGATCAAACTATGGCTACACCTTC
TRBJ1-1 | TRBD1 | - | TRBV7-9 | CASSLQGATEAFF | TGTGCCAGCAGCTTACAGGGGGCAACTGAAGCTTTCTTT
TRBJ2-1 | TRBD2 | - | TRBV6-5 | CASSSTSGWFIDEQFF | TGTGCCAGCAGTTCCACTAGCGGGTGGTTTATCGATGAGCAGTTCTTC
TRBJ1-1 | TRBD1 | - | TRBV6-5 | CASSYTTGRMNTEAFF | TGTGCCAGCAGTTACACGACAGGGAGAATGAACACTGAAGCTTTCTTT
TRBJ2-2 | - | few | TRBV25-1 | CASTLGGGGNTGELFF | TGTGCCAGCACCTTGGGAGGGGGAGGGAACACCGGGGAGCTGTTTTTT
TRBJ2-3 | TRBD1 | - | TRBV5-5 | CASSFQGQTTDTQYF | TGTGCCAGCAGCTTTCAGGGACAGACCACAGATACGCAGTATTTT
TRBJ1-2 | - | - | TRBV25-1 | CATTDNYGYTF | TGTGCCACCACAGATAACTATGGCTACACCTTC
TRBJ1-3 | - | - | TRBV5-8 | CASSLARVFSGNTIYF | TGTGCCAGCAGCTTGGCCAGGGTGTTCTCTGGAAACACCATATATTTT
TRBJ2-1 | TRBD2 | - | TRBV30 | CAWSRPGRAVNEQFF | TGTGCCTGGAGTAGGCCGGGGAGGGCAGTGAATGAGCAGTTCTTC
TRBJ2-5 | - | - | TRBV5-4 | CASSLELRQETQYF | TGTGCCAGCAGCTTGGAACTCCGCCAAGAGACCCAGTACTTC
TRBJ2-3 | - | - | TRBV7-2 | CASSSTSFSTDTQYF | TGTGCCAGCAGCTCGACTAGTTTTTCCACAGATACGCAGTATTTT
TRBJ2-7 | TRBD1 | - | TRBV28 | CASSSFRQGEQYF | TGTGCCAGCAGTTCCTTCCGACAGGGCGAGCAGTACTTC
TRBJ1-5 | TRBD1 | - | TRBV28 | CASRPPGGSNQPQHF | TGTGCCAGCAGACCCCCAGGGGGGAGCAATCAGCCCCAGCATTTT
TRBJ1-2 | TRBD1 | - | TRBV6-5 | CASCRQGPGYYGYTF | TGTGCCAGCTGCCGACAGGGGCCAGGATACTATGGCTACACCTTC
TRBJ1-1 | - | few | TRBV11-2 | CASSLDRDTEAFF | TGTGCCAGCAGCTTAGACAGGGACACTGAAGCTTTCTTT
TRBJ2-1 | TRBD2 | once | TRBV9 | CASSVGELAGGGNEQFF | TGTGCCAGCAGCGTAGGGGAACTAGCGGGAGGAGGAAATGAGCAGTTCTTC
TRBJ1-3 | TRBD1 | few | TRBV2 | CAATLQTGLSELGRTIYF | TGTGCCGCGACGCTTCAGACAGGGCTCTCCGAACTGGGTCGCACCATATATTTT
TRBJ1-1 | - | few | TRBV19 | CASSPGVSEAFF | TGTGCCAGTAGCCCAGGGGTTTCCGAAGCTTTCTTT
TRBJ2-1 | TRBD1 | - | TRBV18 | CASSNLLTGGPNEQFF | TGTGCCAGCTCAAACCTACTGACAGGGGGACCCAATGAGCAGTTCTTC
TRBJ1-1 | - | - | TRBV7-9 | CASSLGGVNTEAFF | TGTGCCAGCAGCTTAGGCGGAGTGAACACTGAAGCTTTCTTT
TRBJ1-2 | - | - | TRBV29-1 | CSVESGGGYGYTF | TGCAGCGTTGAATCAGGAGGTGGTTATGGCTACACCTTC
TRBJ1-4 | TRBD1 | - | TRBV27 | CASRPDRAATNEKLFF | TGTGCCAGCAGGCCAGACAGGGCTGCAACTAATGAAAAACTGTTTTTT
TRBJ1-2 | TRBD1 | once | TRBV7-3 | CASSPRGRDGYTF | TGTGCCAGCAGCCCAAGGGGGCGGGACGGCTACACCTTC
TRBJ2-1 | TRBD1 | - | TRBV5-1 | CASSFFSGTGGYNEQFF | TGCGCCAGCAGCTTCTTTTCCGGGACAGGGGGCTACAATGAGCAGTTCTTC
TRBJ2-1 | - | few | TRBV29-1 | CSVEESTTSYNEQFF | TGCAGCGTTGAAGAATCTACTACCTCCTACAATGAGCAGTTCTTC
TRBJ2-3 | TRBD2 | - | TRBV30 | CAWSRQRTSGRADTQYF | TGTGCCTGGAGCCGTCAAAGGACTAGCGGGAGGGCAGATACGCAGTATTTT
TRBJ1-5 | - | - | TRBV7-8 | CASSDTDREVRQPQHF | TGTGCCAGCAGCGATACGGACCGGGAGGTAAGGCAGCCCCAGCATTTT
TRBJ1-5 | TRBD1 | few | TRBV6-6 | CASSYGQAQPQHF | TGTGCCAGCAGTTACGGACAGGCTCAGCCCCAGCATTTT
TRBJ2-1 | - | - | TRBV5-5 | CASSLGLSGYEQFF | TGTGCCAGCAGCTTAGGACTCTCGGGCTATGAGCAGTTCTTC
TRBJ1-1 | - | - | TRBV30 | CACTVGRKNTEAFF | TGTGCCTGTACGGTGGGCAGAAAGAACACTGAAGCTTTCTTT
TRBJ1-6 | - | - | TRBV5-6 | CASSQDGGGNSPLHF | TGTGCCAGCAGCCAGGATGGGGGGGGGAATTCACCCCTCCACTTT
TRBJ2-3 | TRBD2 | - | TRBV4-1 | CASSQAPTSGRVDTQYF | TGCGCCAGCAGCCAAGCACCGACTAGCGGAAGGGTAGATACGCAGTATTTT